The clone carrying this TCR beta chain turned up a few times. Its specificity is unknown. From germline, CDR1 is MNHNS and CDR2 SASEGT. The CDR3 totals 14 residues. With 4 bases clipped from V and 4 bases from J, the junction kept 4 bases outside the gene matches. The sample comes from a study of early T cells in non-severe SARS-CoV-2 infection. Looking at the study overall: Sequencing was performed on bulk RNA from unsorted whole blood, leaving chains unpaired.

Overall study findings and caveats: Clonotype matching in VDJdb favored anti-spike CD8 responses and did not capture private and CD4 specificities.

Individually, cDNA molecules had unique molecular identifiers attached to them. MiXCR, run by TCRdb on the 5' RACE reads, gives a single entry per CDR3 protein. The data hold about 62,000 distinct CDR3 sequences, with roughly a tenth observed a single time. Sequences were obtained from whole blood. The chain couples TRBV6-1 to TRBJ1-1, with 9 bases that match TRBD1. The TCR originated in an adult who was a healthcare worker with PCR-confirmed SARS-CoV-2 infection or an uninfected control (not recorded which). DNA for the CDR3: TGTGCCAGCAGTGCGGGACAGGGAATCACTGAAGCTTTCTTT. Its protein product is CASSAGQGITEAFF.